Listed below are T cell receptor beta chains from one sample, sequenced in a study of shared clonotypes between healthy human individuals. Here immunoSEQ multiplex PCR was the method, and the copy in TCRdb shows in-frame clones only, minus some. Of hundreds of thousands of clones listed, 74% are singletons. The sample was memory CD4+ T cells sorted from blood. These receptors were obtained from a woman aged 25 to 39 in good health. Both conserved end residues are part of each CDR3. The order of the fields is J gene, clone size, V gene, D gene, CDR3 length, CDR3 DNA, CDR3 protein. A D gene is named only where the DNA matches it firmly. For some rows the clone size is stated as once, few or many, or as a class when expanded; others skip it.

TRBJ1-5 - TRBV19 - 15 TGTGCCAGTAGTATCGACTCTAGGCCCAATCAGCCCCAGCATTTT CASSIDSRPNQPQHF
TRBJ1-4 - TRBV6-5 TRBD1 14 TGTGCCAGCAGTAGACAGGGAGGGGGTGAAAAACTGTTTTTT CASSRQGGGEKLFF
TRBJ2-5 - TRBV4-1 - 17 TGCGCCAGCAGCCGGCCCGACAGGCAAACGTTCCAAGAGACCCAGTACTTC CASSRPDRQTFQETQYF
TRBJ1-2 - TRBV5-5 - 17 TGTGCCAGCAGCTTGTCCAGCACGACAGGAAAAAACTATGGCTACACCTTC CASSLSSTTGKNYGYTF
TRBJ2-7 few TRBV28 - 18 TGTGCCAGCAGTGACCTGCTGGGCCAGAAGATAGCTCCCTACGAGCAGTACTTC CASSDLLGQKIAPYEQYF
TRBJ2-1 - TRBV7-3 - 15 TGTGCCAGCAGCCGAGGATGGGCAGGGGTTCATGAGCAGTTCTTC CASSRGWAGVHEQFF
TRBJ2-2 - TRBV29-1 - 12 TGCAGCGTTATCGGGAACACCGGGGAGCTGTTTTTT CSVIGNTGELFF
TRBJ1-2 - TRBV29-1 - 13 TGCAGCGCGCTGGGGGGGATTGGGTATGGCTACACCTTC CSALGGIGYGYTF
TRBJ2-5 - TRBV15 - 15 TGTGCCACCAGCAGAAGGGGGGGTGCGCAAGAGACCCAGTACTTC CATSRRGGAQETQYF
TRBJ1-2 - TRBV6-5 - 11 TGTGCCAGCAGTTATGCAAATGGCTACACCTTC CASSYANGYTF